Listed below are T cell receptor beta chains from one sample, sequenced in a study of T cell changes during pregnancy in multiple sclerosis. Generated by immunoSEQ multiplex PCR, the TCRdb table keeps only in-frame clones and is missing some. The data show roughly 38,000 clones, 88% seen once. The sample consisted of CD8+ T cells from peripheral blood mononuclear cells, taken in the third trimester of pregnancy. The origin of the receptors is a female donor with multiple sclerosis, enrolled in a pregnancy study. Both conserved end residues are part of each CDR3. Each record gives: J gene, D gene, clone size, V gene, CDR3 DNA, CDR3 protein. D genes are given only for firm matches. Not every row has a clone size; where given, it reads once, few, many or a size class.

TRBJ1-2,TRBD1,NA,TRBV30,TGTGCCTGGGTAGACAGGGGGCGGGTACGGGGCTATGGCTACACCTTC,CAWVDRGRVRGYGYTF
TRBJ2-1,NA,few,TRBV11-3,TGTGCCAGCAGCTTATACGGGGGAGACAATGAGCAGTTCTTC,CASSLYGGDNEQFF
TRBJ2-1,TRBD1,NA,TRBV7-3,TGTGCCAGCAGCTCGGACAGGGGGACCTACAATGAGCAGTTCTTC,CASSSDRGTYNEQFF
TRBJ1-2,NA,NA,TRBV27,TGTGCCAGCAGTTACGGCCGCGGCGGGGACCGGGGCTACACCTTC,CASSYGRGGDRGYTF
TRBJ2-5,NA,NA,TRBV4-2,TGTGCCAGCAGCCAAGTGAGACAGGAGAAAGAGACCCAGTACTTC,CASSQVRQEKETQYF
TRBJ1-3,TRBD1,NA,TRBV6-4,TGTGCCAGCAGTGTCGAAGGGACAGGTGGAAACACCATATATTTT,CASSVEGTGGNTIYF
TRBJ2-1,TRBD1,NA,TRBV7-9,TGTGCCAGCAGCTTAGTCCTGGGACAGTCCGACAATGAGCAGTTCTTC,CASSLVLGQSDNEQFF
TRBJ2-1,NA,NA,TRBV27,TGTGCCAGCAGCCTAATCGGACAGCTTGGTAGTGAGCAGTTCTTC,CASSLIGQLGSEQFF
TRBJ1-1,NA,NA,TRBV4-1,TGCGCCAGCAGCCAAGATGCAGATATGAACACTGAAGCTTTCTTT,CASSQDADMNTEAFF
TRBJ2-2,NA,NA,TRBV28,TGTGCCAGCACCCCGTACTCGGGCACCGGGGAGCTGTTTTTT,CASTPYSGTGELFF
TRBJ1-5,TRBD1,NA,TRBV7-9,TGTGCCAGCAGCTCCACAACAGGGGCAGGCAATCAGCCCCAGCATTTT,CASSSTTGAGNQPQHF
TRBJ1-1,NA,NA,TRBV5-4,TGTGCCAGCAGCTTGGGAGGGTTGAACACTGAAGCTTTCTTT,CASSLGGLNTEAFF
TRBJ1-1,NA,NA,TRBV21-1,TGTGCCAGCAGGGCCCAGACTACTACCACTGAAGCTTTCTTT,CASRAQTTTTEAFF
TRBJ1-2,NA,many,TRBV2,TGTGCCCGAAAAGGGGCAGGGCTTTATGGCTACACCTTC,CARKGAGLYGYTF
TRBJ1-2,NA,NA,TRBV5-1,TGCGCCAGCAGCTTCGGTACAGCTAACTATGGCTACACCTTC,CASSFGTANYGYTF
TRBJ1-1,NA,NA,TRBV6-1,TGTGCCAGCAGTGAGCCGGGGATCACTGAAGCTTTCTTT,CASSEPGITEAFF
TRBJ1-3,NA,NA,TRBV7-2,TGTGCCAGCAGCTTAGCATCTCAGGGTCGGGGAAACACCATATATTTT,CASSLASQGRGNTIYF
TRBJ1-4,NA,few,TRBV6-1,TGTGCCAGCAGTGAACCGACAGAGCTAGATGAAAAACTGTTTTTT,CASSEPTELDEKLFF
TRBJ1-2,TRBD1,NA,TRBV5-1,TGCGCCAGCAGCTTGGTACCGGACAGGCCTAGCTACACCTTC,CASSLVPDRPSYTF
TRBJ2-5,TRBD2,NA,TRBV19,TGTGCCAGTAGTATAGCAGCGGGGTACCAAGAGACCCAGTACTTC,CASSIAAGYQETQYF
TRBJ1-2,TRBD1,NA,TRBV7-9,TGTGCCAGCAGCTTAGGAATAGGGGGCGCCCATGGCTACACCTTC,CASSLGIGGAHGYTF
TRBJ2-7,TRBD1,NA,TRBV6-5,TGTGCCAGCAGTTACTCTACGGGACAGGTCTCCTACGAGCAGTACTTC,CASSYSTGQVSYEQYF
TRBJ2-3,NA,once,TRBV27,TGTGCCAGCAGTTTATCAGGCGGGTTCACAGATACGCAGTATTTT,CASSLSGGFTDTQYF
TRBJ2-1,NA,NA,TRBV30,TGTGCCTGGAGCTTTTGGGCCCCCCTGTACAGCTCCTACAATGAGCAGTTCTTC,CAWSFWAPLYSSYNEQFF
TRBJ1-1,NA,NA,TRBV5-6,TGTGCCAGCAGCTTGGATCGGTGGAACACTGAAGCTTTCTTT,CASSLDRWNTEAFF
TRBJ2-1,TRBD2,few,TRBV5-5,TGTGCCAGCAGCTTGGCGGGACTAGCATACAATGAGCAGTTCTTC,CASSLAGLAYNEQFF
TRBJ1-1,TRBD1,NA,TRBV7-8,TGTGCCAGCAGCGGAGGGACAGGGGGCACTGAAGCTTTCTTT,CASSGGTGGTEAFF
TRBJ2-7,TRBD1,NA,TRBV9,TGTGCCAGCAGCCCCTGGACAGGGTCATCCTACGAGCAGTACTTC,CASSPWTGSSYEQYF
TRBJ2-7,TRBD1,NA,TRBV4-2,TGTGCCAGCAGAGGGTGGACAGGGGGCTCCTACGAGCAGTACTTC,CASRGWTGGSYEQYF
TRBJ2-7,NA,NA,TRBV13,TGTGCCAGCCGCGGGGCCTACACCTACGAGCAGTACTTC,CASRGAYTYEQYF
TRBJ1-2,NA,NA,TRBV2,TGTGCCAGCAGGGGGGGGACTTTCCCCCTTAACTATGGCTACACCTTC,CASRGGTFPLNYGYTF
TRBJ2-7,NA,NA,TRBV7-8,TGTGCCAGCAGCATCTCTACGGAGGGGTATATCTCCTACGAGCAGTACTTC,CASSISTEGYISYEQYF
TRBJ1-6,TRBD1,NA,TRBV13,TGTGCCAGCAGCTCGACAGGGGAAAGTTCACCCCTCCACTTT,CASSSTGESSPLHF
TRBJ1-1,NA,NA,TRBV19,TGTGCCAGTAGTCGTCTGGCTTCGAACACTGAAGCTTTCTTT,CASSRLASNTEAFF
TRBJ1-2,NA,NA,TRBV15,TGTGCCACCAGCAGAGATGCGTCAGGGCGCTATGGCTACACCTTC,CATSRDASGRYGYTF
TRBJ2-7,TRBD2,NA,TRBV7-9,TGTGCCAGCAGCGGAGGGGACTATAGCTACGAGCAGTACTTC,CASSGGDYSYEQYF
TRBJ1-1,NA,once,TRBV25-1,TGTGCCAGCAGACTACAAGGTGTGAACACTGAAGCTTTCTTT,CASRLQGVNTEAFF
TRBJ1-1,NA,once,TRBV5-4,TGTGCCAGCAGCCATCGAGACAGGTTAGGAACTGAAGCTTTCTTT,CASSHRDRLGTEAFF
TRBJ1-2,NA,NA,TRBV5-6,TGTGCCAGCAGCTTCTTTATACGGCCGGAGGGAATAGGTGGCTACACCTTC,CASSFFIRPEGIGGYTF
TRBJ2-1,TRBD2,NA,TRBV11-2,TGTGCCAGCAGCTTAGTAGCGGGGGGGGGCCACAATGAGCAGTTCTTC,CASSLVAGGGHNEQFF
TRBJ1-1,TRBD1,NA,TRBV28,TGTGGGACAGGGGGCTACATGAACACTGAAGCTTTCTTT,CGTGGYMNTEAFF
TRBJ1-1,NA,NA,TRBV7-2,TGTGCCAGCAGCTTAAACAGGGTCACTGAAGCTTTCTTT,CASSLNRVTEAFF
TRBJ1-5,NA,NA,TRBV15,TGTGCCACCAGCAGTGCTCGGGAGGGGGGGCAGCCCCAGCATTTT,CATSSAREGGQPQHF
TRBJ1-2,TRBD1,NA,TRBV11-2,TGTGCCAGCGATACAGGGGGATTAAATGGCTACACCTTC,CASDTGGLNGYTF
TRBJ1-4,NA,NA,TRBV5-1,TGCGCCAGCAGCTTGGTGATCGGTGATAATGAAAAACTGTTTTTT,CASSLVIGDNEKLFF
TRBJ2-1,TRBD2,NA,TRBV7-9,TGTGCCAGCAGCATAGCGGGGGGGCCGGGTGAGCAGTTCTTC,CASSIAGGPGEQFF
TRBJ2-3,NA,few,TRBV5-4,TGTGCCAGCAGCTTGGATAGGGGGACGAGCACAGATACGCAGTATTTT,CASSLDRGTSTDTQYF
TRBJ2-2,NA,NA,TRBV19,TGTGCCAGTATTAACAGGGACACCGGGGAGCTGTTTTTT,CASINRDTGELFF
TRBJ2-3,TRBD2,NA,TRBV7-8,TGTGCCAGCAGCCATAGCGGGGTGGATACGCAGTATTTT,CASSHSGVDTQYF
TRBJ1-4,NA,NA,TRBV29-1,TGCAGCGTTGAAGGACAGCCAAATGAAAAACTGTTTTTT,CSVEGQPNEKLFF
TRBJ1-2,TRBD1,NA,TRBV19,TGTGCCAGTAGTATAGAGGACAGGGGCCATGGCTACACCTTC,CASSIEDRGHGYTF
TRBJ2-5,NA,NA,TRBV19,TGTGCCAGTAGTATTGACACCGAAGAGACCCAGTACTTC,CASSIDTEETQYF
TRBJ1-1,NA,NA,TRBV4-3,TGCGCCAGCAGCCATTCTCGGGGCACTGAAGCTTTCTTT,CASSHSRGTEAFF
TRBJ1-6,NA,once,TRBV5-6,TGTGCCAGCAGCGCGTGGGACACACAGAACTATAATTCACCCCTCCACTTT,CASSAWDTQNYNSPLHF
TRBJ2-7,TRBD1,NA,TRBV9,TGTGCCAGCAGCGCCGGGACAGGTCTCTCCTACGAGCAGTACTTC,CASSAGTGLSYEQYF